This T cell receptor beta chain was obtained from a study of T-cell memory formation after mild COVID-19 (dated by TCRdb to the early 2020s). About the investigation overall: TCR sequence clusters from the two donors were largely donor specific. In a couple of donors, T-cell clones that expanded and contracted after mild COVID-19 were tracked by sequencing TCRalpha and TCRbeta repertoires over time. The cohort comprised two young, previously healthy adult volunteers, one female and one male. What the work shows at the level of the full study, not this receptor alone: Some responding clones were detected in pre-infection memory, which suggested that pre-existing cross-reactive memory T cells had joined the SARS-CoV-2 response. The second-wave clones that peaked on day 37 were not confirmed to be SARS-CoV-2 specific. Only two mild cases were covered by the study, and larger cohorts that include severe cases with pre-infection samples were considered necessary. Contracting CD4+ clones were located mainly in the CM and EM memory subsets, whereas CD8+ clones were found to be enriched in EMRA. Clones contracting from day 15 to 85 had balanced CD4/CD8 phenotypes, while a second wave expanding from day 15 to 37 was biased towards CD4+.

The instrument given in TCRdb is Illumina NovaSeq 6000. TCRalpha and TCRbeta cDNA libraries were built by 5'RACE with constant-segment primers, adding sample barcodes and unique molecular identifiers. Trizol reagent was used to extract RNA from every sample. Amplification of the libraries took two PCR steps, and the second step added a second sample barcode plus Illumina TruSeq adapters. The libraries were sequenced on an Illumina NovaSeq using 2 x 150 bp paired-end reads. For the original study's pipeline: With migec v1.2.7, reads were demultiplexed and then collapsed into UMI-guided consensus sequences. Using mixcr v2.1.11, the UMI consensuses were aligned to TRA and TRB V and J templates and assembled into clonotypes. A clonotype was counted as expanded or contracted only when both edgeR and NoisET called the clonotype significant, with the noise models trained on biological replicates. For edgeR calls, the thresholds were a false discovery rate-adjusted p below 0.01 and a log2 fold-change of 1. As an exploratory analysis of dynamics, PCA with hierarchical clustering was applied to max-normalized trajectories of the 1000 most abundant clonotypes. Each responding clone was given a CD4 or CD8 phenotype based on the CD4+ and CD8+ repertoires, which had been sequenced separately. TCRdb ran its own pipeline on the public reads, namely fastp trimming at Q25 and MiXCR clone calling, and kept in-frame beta chains. Merged by CDR3 protein, the rows form single entries marked with the most common genes and DNA. The V and J calls and clone size come from TCRdb's table, not from the authors' own analysis. The sample has 300,000 to 400,000 distinct CDR3 sequences on record, 25% to 30% of them singletons. In total, the top ten clones hold 13% of the sample.

Ficoll-Paque density gradient centrifugation was the method used to isolate PBMCs. A distance of 12 bases separates the germline ends of V and J, which lose 4 bases and 8 bases respectively. Via the germline V gene, CDR1 is KGHSH and CDR2 LQKENI. From the cysteine through the phenylalanine, the CDR3 covers 13 amino acids. The DNA shown is the 39-base CDR3, in frame from base 1. Details on this clonotype: Its recognized antigen is unknown. Within one base of it there is no much larger clone, and no base qualities were kept.

The origin of this receptor is an adult woman who had mild COVID-19 (a few samples of this study predate the infection). The sample titles of this study are shuffled in the database, so cell type and time point are left out; the donor was told from shared clones. Material for sequencing was PBMCs or a T cell subset sorted from them (not recorded which). In this chain, TRBV18 is recombined with TRBJ2-1; the D gene is perhaps TRBD1 or TRBD2, each of them matching over 5 bases. The nucleotide sequence is given as TGTGCCAGCTCACTGGGGGTGAGAGATGAGCAGTTCTTC. This gives the protein CASSLGVRDEQFF.